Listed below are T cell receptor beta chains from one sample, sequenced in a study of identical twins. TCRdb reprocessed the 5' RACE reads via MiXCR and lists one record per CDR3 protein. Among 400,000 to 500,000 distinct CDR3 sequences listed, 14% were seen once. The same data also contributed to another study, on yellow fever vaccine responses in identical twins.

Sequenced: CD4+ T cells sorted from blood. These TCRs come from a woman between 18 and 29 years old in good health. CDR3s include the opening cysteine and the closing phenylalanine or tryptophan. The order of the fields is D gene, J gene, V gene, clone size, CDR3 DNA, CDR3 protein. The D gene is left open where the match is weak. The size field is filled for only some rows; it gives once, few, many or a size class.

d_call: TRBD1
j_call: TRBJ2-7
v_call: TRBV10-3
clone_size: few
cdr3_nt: TGTGCCATCAGGGGAGTCACACAGGGGGCTGGTGCCGAGCAGTACTTC
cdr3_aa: CAIRGVTQGAGAEQYF

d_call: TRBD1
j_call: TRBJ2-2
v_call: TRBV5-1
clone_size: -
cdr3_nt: TGCGCCAGCAGCTTGCCGGGACAGGGGGCCGGCGGGGAGCTGTTTTTT
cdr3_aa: CASSLPGQGAGGELFF

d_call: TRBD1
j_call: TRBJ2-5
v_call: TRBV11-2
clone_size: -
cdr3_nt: TGTGCCACCCAACGTCAAACAGGGGGCGGAGAGACCCAGTACTTC
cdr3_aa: CATQRQTGGGETQYF

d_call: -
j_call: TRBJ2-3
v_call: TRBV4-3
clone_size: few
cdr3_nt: TGCGCCAGCAGCCGGGCGGTGAGCACAGATACGCAGTATTTT
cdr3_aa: CASSRAVSTDTQYF

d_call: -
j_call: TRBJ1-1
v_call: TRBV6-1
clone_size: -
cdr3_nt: TGTGCCAGCAGAACGACCTACAGGAACACTGAAGCTTTCTTT
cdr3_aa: CASRTTYRNTEAFF

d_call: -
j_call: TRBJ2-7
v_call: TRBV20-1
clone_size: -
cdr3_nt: TGCAGTGCGAGGAGCGGCTCCCTCCACGAGCAGTACTTC
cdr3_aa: CSARSGSLHEQYF

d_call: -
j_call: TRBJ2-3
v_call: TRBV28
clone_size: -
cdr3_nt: TGTGCCAGCAGTCCTGAATTAGGGGGTACGCAGTATTTT
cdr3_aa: CASSPELGGTQYF

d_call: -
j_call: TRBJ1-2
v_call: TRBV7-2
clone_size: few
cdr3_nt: TGTGCCAGCAGCTTAACCGGGACGAAAGACTATGGCTACACCTTC
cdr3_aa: CASSLTGTKDYGYTF

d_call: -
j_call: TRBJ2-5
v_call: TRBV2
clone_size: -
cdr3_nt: TGTGCCAGCAGGAAGGAGTCAGAGACCCAGTACTTC
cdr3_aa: CASRKESETQYF

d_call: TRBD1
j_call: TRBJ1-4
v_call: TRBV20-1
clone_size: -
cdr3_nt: TGCAGTGCTAGCCGGGACAGACTTGCAACTAATGAAAAACTGTTTTTT
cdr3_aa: CSASRDRLATNEKLFF

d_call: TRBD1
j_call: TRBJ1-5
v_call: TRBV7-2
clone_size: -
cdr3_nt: TGTGCCAGCAGCTTAGATGGACAGGTCAATCAGCCCCAGCATTTT
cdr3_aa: CASSLDGQVNQPQHF

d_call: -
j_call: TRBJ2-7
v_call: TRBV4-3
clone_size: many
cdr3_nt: TGCGCCAGCAGCCAAGATCACGGTGTCTCCTACGAGCAGTACTTC
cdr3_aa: CASSQDHGVSYEQYF

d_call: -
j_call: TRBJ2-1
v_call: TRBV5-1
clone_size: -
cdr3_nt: TGCGCCAGCAGCCCAAAAGGGACGACCAATGAGCAGTTCTTC
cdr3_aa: CASSPKGTTNEQFF

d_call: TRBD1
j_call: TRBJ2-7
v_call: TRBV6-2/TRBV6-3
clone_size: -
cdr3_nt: TGTGCCAGCACCCGGGACAGCTACTCCTACGAGCAGTACTTC
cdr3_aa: CASTRDSYSYEQYF

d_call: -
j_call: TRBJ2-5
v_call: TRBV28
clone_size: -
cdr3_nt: TGTGCCAGCAGTCACCCGACTGGCCAAGAGACCCAGTACTTC
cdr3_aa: CASSHPTGQETQYF

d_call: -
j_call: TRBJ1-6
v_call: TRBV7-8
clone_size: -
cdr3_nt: TGTGCCAGCAGCTTAGGAGTAGGGGGATTCGTACCTTCACCCCTCCACTTT
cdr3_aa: CASSLGVGGFVPSPLHF

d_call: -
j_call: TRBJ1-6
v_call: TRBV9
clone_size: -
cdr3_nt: TGTGCCAGCAGCCCCGTTCCCGTGGGAAGTATGGATTCACCCCTCCACTTT
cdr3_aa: CASSPVPVGSMDSPLHF

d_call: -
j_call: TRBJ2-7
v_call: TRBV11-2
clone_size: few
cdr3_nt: TGTGCCAGCAGCCAAGAGGGTAGCAATTACGAGCAGTACTTC
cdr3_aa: CASSQEGSNYEQYF

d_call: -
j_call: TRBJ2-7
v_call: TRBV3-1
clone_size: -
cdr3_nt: TGTGCCAGCAGCCAAGAGAGGCGGCAGCAGTACTTC
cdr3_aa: CASSQERRQQYF

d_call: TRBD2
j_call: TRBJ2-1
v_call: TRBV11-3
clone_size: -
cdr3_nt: TGTGCCAGCAGCTCGGGAGGGGTCTCCTACAATGAGCAGTTCTTC
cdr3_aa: CASSSGGVSYNEQFF

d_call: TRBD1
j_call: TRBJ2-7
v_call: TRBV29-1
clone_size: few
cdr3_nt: TGCAGCGTCGGGGACAGGGACTACGAGCAGTACTTC
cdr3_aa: CSVGDRDYEQYF

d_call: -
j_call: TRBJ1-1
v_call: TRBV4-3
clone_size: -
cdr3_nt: TGCGCCAGCAGCCAAGATTCCCAGGGTTGGACTGAAGCTTTCTTT
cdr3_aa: CASSQDSQGWTEAFF

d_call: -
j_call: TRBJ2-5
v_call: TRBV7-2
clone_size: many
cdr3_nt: TGTGCCAGCAGCTTACTCCTACCGCAGGGGGGAGAGACCCAGTACTTC
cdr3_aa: CASSLLLPQGGETQYF

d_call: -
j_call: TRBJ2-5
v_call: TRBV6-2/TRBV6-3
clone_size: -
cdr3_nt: TGTGCCAGCAGTAGAGGGGTCTTCAACCTAGAGACCCAGTACTTC
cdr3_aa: CASSRGVFNLETQYF

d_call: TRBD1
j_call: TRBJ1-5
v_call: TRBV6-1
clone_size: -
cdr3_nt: TGTGCCAGCAGTACCCAGACAGGGGGCAATCAGCCCCAGCATTTT
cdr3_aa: CASSTQTGGNQPQHF

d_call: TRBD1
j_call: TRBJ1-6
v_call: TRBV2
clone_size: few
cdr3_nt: TGTGCCAGCAGCGGGACAGGGAAGAATTCACCCCTCCACTTT
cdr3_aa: CASSGTGKNSPLHF

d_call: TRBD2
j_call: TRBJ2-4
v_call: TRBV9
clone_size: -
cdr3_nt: TGTGCCAGCAGCGCCGGGACTAGCGGGAGAGGTTGGGATAAAAACATTCAGTACTTC
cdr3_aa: CASSAGTSGRGWDKNIQYF

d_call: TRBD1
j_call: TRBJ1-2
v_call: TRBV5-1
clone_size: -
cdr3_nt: TGCGCCAGCAGCGGGGGACAGGGCAACTATGGCTACACCTTC
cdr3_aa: CASSGGQGNYGYTF

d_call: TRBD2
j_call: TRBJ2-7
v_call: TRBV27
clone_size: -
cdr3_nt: TGTGCCAGCAGTTTATCGAGACTAGCGGGGACCTACGAGCAGTACTTC
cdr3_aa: CASSLSRLAGTYEQYF

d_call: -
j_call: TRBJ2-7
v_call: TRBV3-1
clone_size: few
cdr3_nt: TGTGCCAGCAGCCAAATCACAGGGTTCAGCGAGCAGTACTTC
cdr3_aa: CASSQITGFSEQYF

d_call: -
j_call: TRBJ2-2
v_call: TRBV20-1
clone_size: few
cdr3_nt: TGCAGTGCTCGAGGTCACTCCACGAACACCGGGGAGCTGTTTTTT
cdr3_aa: CSARGHSTNTGELFF

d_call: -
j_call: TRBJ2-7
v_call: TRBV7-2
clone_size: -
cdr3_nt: TGTGCCAGCAGCTTAGAGGGAATAGCGGCCTACGAGCAGTACTTC
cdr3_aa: CASSLEGIAAYEQYF

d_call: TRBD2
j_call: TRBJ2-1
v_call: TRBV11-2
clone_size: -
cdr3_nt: TGTGCCAGCAGCCCTAGCCCCGGGACTAGCGGCTCCTACAATGAGCAGTTCTTC
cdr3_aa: CASSPSPGTSGSYNEQFF

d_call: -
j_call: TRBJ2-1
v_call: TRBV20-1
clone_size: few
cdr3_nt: TGCAGTGCTAGAGGTATCGATGAGCAGTTCTTC
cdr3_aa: CSARGIDEQFF

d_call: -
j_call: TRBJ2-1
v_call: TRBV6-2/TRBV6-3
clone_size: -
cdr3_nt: TGTGCCAGCAGTTACTTCCAGGGTTTAAATGAGCAGTTCTTC
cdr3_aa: CASSYFQGLNEQFF

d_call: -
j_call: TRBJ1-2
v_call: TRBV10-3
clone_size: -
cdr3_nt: TGTGCCATCAGTGCGGACATCTATGGCTACACCTTC
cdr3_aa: CAISADIYGYTF

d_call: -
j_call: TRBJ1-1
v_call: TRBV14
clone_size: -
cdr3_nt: TGTGCCAGCAGCCCAGCCGATCGGACTGAAGCTTTCTTT
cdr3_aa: CASSPADRTEAFF

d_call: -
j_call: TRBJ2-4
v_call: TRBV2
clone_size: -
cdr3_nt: TGTGCCAGCAGTGAGGGGGGGCGGAACATTCAGTACTTC
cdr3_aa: CASSEGGRNIQYF

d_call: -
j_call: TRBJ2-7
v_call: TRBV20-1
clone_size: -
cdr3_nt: TGCAGTGGTTCACCGGGGCAGAACTACGAGCAGTACTTC
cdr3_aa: CSGSPGQNYEQYF

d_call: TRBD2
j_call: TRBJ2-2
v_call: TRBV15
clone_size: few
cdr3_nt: TGTGCCACCAGCCGGACTAGCGGGGGGTCAAACACCGGGGAGCTGTTTTTT
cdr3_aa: CATSRTSGGSNTGELFF

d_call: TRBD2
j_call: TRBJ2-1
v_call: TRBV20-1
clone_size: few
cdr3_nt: TGCAGTGCTCGATCGACTAGCGGGAGAGTTTTCTTC
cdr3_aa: CSARSTSGRVFF

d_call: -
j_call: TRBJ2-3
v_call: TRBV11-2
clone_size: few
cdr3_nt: TGTGCCAGCAGGAATGCAGGTCTGGATACGCAGTATTTT
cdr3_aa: CASRNAGLDTQYF

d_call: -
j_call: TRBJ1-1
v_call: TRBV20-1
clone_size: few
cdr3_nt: TGCAGTGTTACGAGGGTCAGGGGAAAAGAGAACACTGAAGCTTTCTTT
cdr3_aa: CSVTRVRGKENTEAFF

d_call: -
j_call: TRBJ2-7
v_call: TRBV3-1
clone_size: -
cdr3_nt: TGTGCCAGCAGCCTCCTAGGACAGAACTACGAGCAGTACTTC
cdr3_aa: CASSLLGQNYEQYF

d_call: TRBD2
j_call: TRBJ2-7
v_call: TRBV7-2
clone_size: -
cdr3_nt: TGTGCCAGCAGCTTAGGACTAGCGGGAGGGTGGCGGCAGTACTTC
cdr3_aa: CASSLGLAGGWRQYF

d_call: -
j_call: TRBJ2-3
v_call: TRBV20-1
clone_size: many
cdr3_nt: TGCAGCGGGACCCACGGAGATACGCAGTATTTT
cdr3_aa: CSGTHGDTQYF

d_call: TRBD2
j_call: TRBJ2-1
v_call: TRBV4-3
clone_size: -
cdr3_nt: TGCGCCAGCAGCGGAGAAGCTACGGGACTAAACAATGAGCAGTTCTTC
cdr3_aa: CASSGEATGLNNEQFF

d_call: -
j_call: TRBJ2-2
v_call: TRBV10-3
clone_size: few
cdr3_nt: TGTGCCATCCAGGACGGGGCGAACACCGGGGAGCTGTTTTTT
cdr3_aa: CAIQDGANTGELFF

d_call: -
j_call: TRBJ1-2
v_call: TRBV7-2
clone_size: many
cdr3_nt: TGTGCCAGCAGCCAAGGGCCGGGTCAAGGAAGCTACACCTTC
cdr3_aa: CASSQGPGQGSYTF

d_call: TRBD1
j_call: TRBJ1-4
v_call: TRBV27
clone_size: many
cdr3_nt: TGTGCCAGCAGTTTCACAGGGGGTAGGCATGAAAAACTGTTTTTT
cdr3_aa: CASSFTGGRHEKLFF

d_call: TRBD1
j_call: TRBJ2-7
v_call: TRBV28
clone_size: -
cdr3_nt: TGTGCCAGCAGTCCTCCGGGACAGGGGGTTCGGACGAGCTACGAGCAGTACTTC
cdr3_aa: CASSPPGQGVRTSYEQYF

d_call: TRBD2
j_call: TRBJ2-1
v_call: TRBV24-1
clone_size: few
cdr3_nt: TGTGCCACCAGTGATCCCCAAGCGGGAGGGTCACGGAATGAGCAGTTCTTC
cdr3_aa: CATSDPQAGGSRNEQFF

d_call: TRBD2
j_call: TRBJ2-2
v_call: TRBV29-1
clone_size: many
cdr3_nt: TGCAGCGTTGAACGGCTAGCGGGAGCCGGCGGGGAGCTGTTTTTT
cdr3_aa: CSVERLAGAGGELFF

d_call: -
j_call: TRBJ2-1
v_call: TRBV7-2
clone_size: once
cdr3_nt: TGTGCCACCAGCTTGGATGAGCAGTTCTTC
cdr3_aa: CATSLDEQFF